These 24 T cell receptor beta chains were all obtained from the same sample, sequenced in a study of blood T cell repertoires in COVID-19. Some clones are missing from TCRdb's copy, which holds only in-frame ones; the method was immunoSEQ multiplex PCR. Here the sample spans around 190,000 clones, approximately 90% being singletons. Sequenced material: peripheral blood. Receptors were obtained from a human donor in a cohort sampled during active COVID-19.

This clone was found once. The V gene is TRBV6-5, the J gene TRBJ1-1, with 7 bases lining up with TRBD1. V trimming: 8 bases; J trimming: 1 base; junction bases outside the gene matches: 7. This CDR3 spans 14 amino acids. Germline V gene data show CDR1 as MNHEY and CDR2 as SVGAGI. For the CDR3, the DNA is TGTGCCAGCGGCGGACAGGTCCCGAACACTGAAGCTTTCTTT. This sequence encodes CASGGQVPNTEAFF.

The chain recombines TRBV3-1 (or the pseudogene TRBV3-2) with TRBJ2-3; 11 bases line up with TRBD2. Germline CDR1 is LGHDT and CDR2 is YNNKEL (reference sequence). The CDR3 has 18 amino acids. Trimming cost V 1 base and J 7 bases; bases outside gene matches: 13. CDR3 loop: CASSQGPFASGGSNTQYF. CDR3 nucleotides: TGTGCCAGCAGCCAAGGTCCATTTGCTAGCGGGGGGTCAAATACGCAGTATTTT.

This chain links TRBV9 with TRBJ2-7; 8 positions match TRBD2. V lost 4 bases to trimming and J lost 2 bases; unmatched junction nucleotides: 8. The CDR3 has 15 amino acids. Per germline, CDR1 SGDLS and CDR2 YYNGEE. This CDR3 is CASSFGTRGPYEQYF. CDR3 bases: TGTGCCAGCAGCTTCGGGACTAGGGGCCCCTACGAGCAGTACTTC.

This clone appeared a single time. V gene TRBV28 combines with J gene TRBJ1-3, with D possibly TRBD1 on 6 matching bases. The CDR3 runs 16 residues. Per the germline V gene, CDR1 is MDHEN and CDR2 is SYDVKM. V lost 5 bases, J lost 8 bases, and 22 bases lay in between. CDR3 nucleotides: TGTGCCAGCAGTGGTCCCAGGGGAAGTAGTAGGGACACCATATATTTT. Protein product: CASSGPRGSSRDTIYF.

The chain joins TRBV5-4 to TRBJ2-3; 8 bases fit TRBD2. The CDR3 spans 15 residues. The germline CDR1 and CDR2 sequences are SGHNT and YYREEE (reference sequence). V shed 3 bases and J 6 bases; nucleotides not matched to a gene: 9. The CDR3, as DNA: TGTGCCAGCAGCTCACCCGGGACTAGTGGCGATACGCAGTATTTT. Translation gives CASSSPGTSGDTQYF.

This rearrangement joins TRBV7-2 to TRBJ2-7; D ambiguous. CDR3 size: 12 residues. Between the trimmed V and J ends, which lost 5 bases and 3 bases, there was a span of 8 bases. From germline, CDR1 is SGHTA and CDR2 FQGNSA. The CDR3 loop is CASSTDLYEQYF. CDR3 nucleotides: TGTGCCAGCAGCACAGACCTCTACGAGCAGTACTTC.

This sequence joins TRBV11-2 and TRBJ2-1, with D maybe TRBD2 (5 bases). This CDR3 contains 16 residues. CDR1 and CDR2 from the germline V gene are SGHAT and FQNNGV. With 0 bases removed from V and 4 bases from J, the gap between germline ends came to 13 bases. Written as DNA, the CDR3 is TGTGCCAGCAGCTTAGAGCAGGCGGGCAGATACAATGAGCAGTTCTTC. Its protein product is CASSLEQAGRYNEQFF.

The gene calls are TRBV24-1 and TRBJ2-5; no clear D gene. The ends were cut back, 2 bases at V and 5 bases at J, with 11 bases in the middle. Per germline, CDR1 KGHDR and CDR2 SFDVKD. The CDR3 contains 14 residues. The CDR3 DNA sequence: TGTGCCACCAGTGATTCCCCAGCGCGGGAGACCCAGTACTTC. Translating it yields CATSDSPARETQYF.

The CDR3 nucleotides are TGTGCCAGCAGCAAAAAGAACCCCGGGAGGCCTACCACAGATACGCAGTATTTT. This codes for CASSKKNPGRPTTDTQYF. J is TRBJ2-3 and V is TRBV21-1; the DNA was not compared with TRBD2, the D call given in the table. TRBV21-1 is deemed a pseudogene. The CDR3 sequence is 18 residues long.

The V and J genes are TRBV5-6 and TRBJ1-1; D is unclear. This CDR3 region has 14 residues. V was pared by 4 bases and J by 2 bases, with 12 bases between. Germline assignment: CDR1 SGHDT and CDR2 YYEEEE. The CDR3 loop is CASSTAARNTEAFF. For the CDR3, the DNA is TGTGCCAGCAGCACTGCTGCCCGAAACACTGAAGCTTTCTTT.

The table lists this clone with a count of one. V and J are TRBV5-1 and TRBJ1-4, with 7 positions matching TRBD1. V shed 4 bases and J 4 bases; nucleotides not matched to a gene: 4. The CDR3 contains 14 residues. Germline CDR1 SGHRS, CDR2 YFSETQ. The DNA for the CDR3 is TGCGCCAGCAGCCGGGACAGCCTTAATGAAAAACTGTTTTTT. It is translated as CASSRDSLNEKLFF.

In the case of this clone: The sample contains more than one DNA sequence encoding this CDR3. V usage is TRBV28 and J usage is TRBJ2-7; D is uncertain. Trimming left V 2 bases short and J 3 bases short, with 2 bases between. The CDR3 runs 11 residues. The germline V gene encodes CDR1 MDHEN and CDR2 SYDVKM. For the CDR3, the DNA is TGTGCCAGCAGTTTACGCTACGAGCAGTACTTC. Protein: CASSLRYEQYF. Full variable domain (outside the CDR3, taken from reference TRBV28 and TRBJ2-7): DVKVTQSSRYLVKRTGEKVFLECVQDMDHENMFWYRQDPGLGLRLIYFSYDVKMKEKGDIPEGYSVSREKKERFSLILESASTNQTSMYLCASSLRYEQYFGPGTRLTVT.

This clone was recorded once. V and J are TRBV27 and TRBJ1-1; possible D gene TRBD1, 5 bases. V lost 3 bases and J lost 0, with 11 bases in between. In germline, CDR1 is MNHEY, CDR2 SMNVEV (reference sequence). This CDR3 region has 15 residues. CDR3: CASSFFGGMNTEAFF. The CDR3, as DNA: TGTGCCAGCAGTTTCTTTGGGGGGATGAACACTGAAGCTTTCTTT.

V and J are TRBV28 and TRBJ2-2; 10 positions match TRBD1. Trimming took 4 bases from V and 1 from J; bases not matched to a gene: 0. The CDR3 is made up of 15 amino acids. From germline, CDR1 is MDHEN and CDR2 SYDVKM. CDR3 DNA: TGTGCCAGCAGTTGGACAGGGGGGAACACCGGGGAGCTGTTTTTT. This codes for CASSWTGGNTGELFF.

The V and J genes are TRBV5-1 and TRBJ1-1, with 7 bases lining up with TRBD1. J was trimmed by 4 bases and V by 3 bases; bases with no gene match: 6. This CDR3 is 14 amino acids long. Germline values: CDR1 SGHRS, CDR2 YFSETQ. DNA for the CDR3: TGCGCCAGCAGCTCCCTACAGGGGCGCACTGAAGCTTTCTTT. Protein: CASSSLQGRTEAFF.

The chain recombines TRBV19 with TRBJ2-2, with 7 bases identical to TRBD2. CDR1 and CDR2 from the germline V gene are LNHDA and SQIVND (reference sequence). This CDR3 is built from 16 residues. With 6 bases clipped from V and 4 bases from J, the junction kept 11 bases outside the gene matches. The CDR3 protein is CASRWGRGAGTGELFF. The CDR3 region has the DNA TGTGCCAGTAGATGGGGGAGGGGCGCGGGCACCGGGGAGCTGTTTTTT.

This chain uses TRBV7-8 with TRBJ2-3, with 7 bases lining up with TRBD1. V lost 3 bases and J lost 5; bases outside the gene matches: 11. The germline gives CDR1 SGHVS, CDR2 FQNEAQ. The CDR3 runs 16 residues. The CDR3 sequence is CASSFDRARARDTQYF. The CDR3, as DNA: TGTGCCAGCAGCTTTGACAGGGCCCGAGCGAGAGATACGCAGTATTTT.

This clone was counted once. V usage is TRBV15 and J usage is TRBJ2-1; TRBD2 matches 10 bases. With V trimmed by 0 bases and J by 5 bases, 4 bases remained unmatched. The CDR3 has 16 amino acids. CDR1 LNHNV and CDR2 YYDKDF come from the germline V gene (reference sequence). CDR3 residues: CATSRDLAGVNNEQFF. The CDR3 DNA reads TGTGCCACCAGCAGAGATCTAGCGGGAGTGAACAATGAGCAGTTCTTC.

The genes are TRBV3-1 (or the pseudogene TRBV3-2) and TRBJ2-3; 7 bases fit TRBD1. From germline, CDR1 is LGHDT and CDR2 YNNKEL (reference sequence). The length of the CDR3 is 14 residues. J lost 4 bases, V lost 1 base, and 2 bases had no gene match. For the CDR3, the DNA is TGTGCCAGCAGCCAAGGACAGGGCCCAGATACGCAGTATTTT. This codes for CASSQGQGPDTQYF.

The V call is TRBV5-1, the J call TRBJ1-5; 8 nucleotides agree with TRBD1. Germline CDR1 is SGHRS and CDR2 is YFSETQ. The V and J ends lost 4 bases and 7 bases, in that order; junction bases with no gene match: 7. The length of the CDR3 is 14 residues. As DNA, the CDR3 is TGCGCCAGCAGCCCAGGACAGGGAAGGCAGCCCCAGCATTTT. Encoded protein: CASSPGQGRQPQHF. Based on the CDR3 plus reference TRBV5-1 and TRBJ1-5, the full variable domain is KAGVTQTPRYLIKTRGQQVTLSCSPISGHRSVSWYQQTPGQGLQFLFEYFSETQRNKGNFPGRFSGRQFSNSRSEMNVSTLELGDSALYLCASSPGQGRQPQHFGDGTRLSIL.

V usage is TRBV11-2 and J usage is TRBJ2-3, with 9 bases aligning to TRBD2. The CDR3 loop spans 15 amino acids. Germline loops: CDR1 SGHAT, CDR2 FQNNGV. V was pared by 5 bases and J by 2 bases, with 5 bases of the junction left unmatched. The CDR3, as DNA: TGTGCCAGCAGCCCCAGGACTAGCGCCACAGATACGCAGTATTTT. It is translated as CASSPRTSATDTQYF.

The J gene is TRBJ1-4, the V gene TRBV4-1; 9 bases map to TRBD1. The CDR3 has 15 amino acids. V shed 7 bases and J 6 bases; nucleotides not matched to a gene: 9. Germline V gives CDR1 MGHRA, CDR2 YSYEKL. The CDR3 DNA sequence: TGCGCCAGCACCCGGGCGGGACAGGGAGATGAAAAACTGTTTTTT. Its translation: CASTRAGQGDEKLFF.

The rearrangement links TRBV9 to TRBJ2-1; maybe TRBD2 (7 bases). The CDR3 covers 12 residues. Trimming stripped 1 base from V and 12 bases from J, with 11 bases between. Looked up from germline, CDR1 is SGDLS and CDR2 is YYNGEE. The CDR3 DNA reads TGTGCCAGCAGCGTACCGGGGGGCCGGCAGTTCTTC. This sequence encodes CASSVPGGRQFF.

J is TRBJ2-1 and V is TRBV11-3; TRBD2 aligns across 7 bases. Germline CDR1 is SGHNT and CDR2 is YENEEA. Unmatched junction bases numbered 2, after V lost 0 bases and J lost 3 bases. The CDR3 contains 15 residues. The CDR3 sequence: CASSLDPSGYNEQFF. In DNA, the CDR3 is TGTGCCAGCAGCTTAGATCCTAGCGGCTACAATGAGCAGTTCTTC.